Listed below are T cell receptor beta chains from one sample, sequenced in a study of T cell responses to AZD1222 COVID-19 vaccine. The data were produced by immunoSEQ multiplex PCR, yet TCRdb's version contains in-frame clones alone and is incomplete. The sample yields more than 95,000 clones, around 87% seen once. The sequencing used peripheral blood, collected on day 0 of AZD1222 vaccination. The origin of the receptors is an adult in good health. Both conserved end residues are part of each CDR3. The D gene is left open where the match is weak. Not every row has a clone size; where given, it reads once, few, many or a size class.

clone size: NA
D gene: TRBD2
V gene: TRBV27
J gene: TRBJ2-5
CDR3 DNA: TGTGCCAGCACCCCTCGGGCTAGCGGGCAGAAAGAGACCCAGTACTTC
CDR3 protein: CASTPRASGQKETQYF

clone size: NA
D gene: NA
V gene: TRBV10-3
J gene: TRBJ2-2
CDR3 DNA: TGTGCCATCAGTGACCAGAACACCGGGGAGCTGTTTTTT
CDR3 protein: CAISDQNTGELFF

clone size: NA
D gene: TRBD1
V gene: TRBV4-2
J gene: TRBJ1-2
CDR3 DNA: TGTGCCAGCAGCCTCCTTCCCCGGGACAGGATAACGGCTGGCTACACCTTC
CDR3 protein: CASSLLPRDRITAGYTF

clone size: NA
D gene: NA
V gene: TRBV6-2/TRBV6-3
J gene: TRBJ1-1
CDR3 DNA: TGTGCCAGCAGTTACTCACAGGGCCGGACTGAAGCTTTCTTT
CDR3 protein: CASSYSQGRTEAFF

clone size: few
D gene: NA
V gene: TRBV5-1
J gene: TRBJ2-7
CDR3 DNA: TGCGCCAGCAGCTCTTTACAGAGTTCCTACGAGCAGTACTTC
CDR3 protein: CASSSLQSSYEQYF

clone size: NA
D gene: TRBD1
V gene: TRBV6-5
J gene: TRBJ1-1
CDR3 DNA: TGTGCCAGCGAGCCAGGGGGAAGGATGAACACTGAAGCTTTCTTT
CDR3 protein: CASEPGGRMNTEAFF

clone size: few
D gene: NA
V gene: TRBV7-9
J gene: TRBJ1-1
CDR3 DNA: TGTGCCAGCAGCTTAAGCGGGGGCACTGAAGCTTTCTTT
CDR3 protein: CASSLSGGTEAFF

clone size: NA
D gene: TRBD2
V gene: TRBV6-5
J gene: TRBJ2-3
CDR3 DNA: TGTGCCAGCAACGCACCGGGACTAGCGGGGAATACGCAGTATTTT
CDR3 protein: CASNAPGLAGNTQYF

clone size: NA
D gene: TRBD1
V gene: TRBV4-3
J gene: TRBJ1-2
CDR3 DNA: TGCGCCAGCAGCCAAGATGCAGGGGGCACTAACTATGGCTACACCTTC
CDR3 protein: CASSQDAGGTNYGYTF

clone size: NA
D gene: TRBD2
V gene: TRBV13
J gene: TRBJ2-1
CDR3 DNA: TGTGCCAGCAGCTCAAACCGTCGGGACTACCACAATGAGCAGTTCTTC
CDR3 protein: CASSSNRRDYHNEQFF

clone size: NA
D gene: NA
V gene: TRBV19
J gene: TRBJ1-5
CDR3 DNA: TGTGCCAGTAGTAGTTTGGGCAATCAGCCCCAGCATTTT
CDR3 protein: CASSSLGNQPQHF

clone size: NA
D gene: NA
V gene: TRBV28
J gene: TRBJ1-5
CDR3 DNA: TGTGCCAGCAGCTTTAGATATCTAGGTGATAATCAGCCCCAGCATTTT
CDR3 protein: CASSFRYLGDNQPQHF

clone size: NA
D gene: TRBD1
V gene: TRBV5-1
J gene: TRBJ2-7
CDR3 DNA: TGCGCCAGCAGCTGGGACAGTTACGAGCAGTACTTC
CDR3 protein: CASSWDSYEQYF

clone size: NA
D gene: NA
V gene: TRBV19
J gene: TRBJ1-1
CDR3 DNA: TGTGCCAGTAGTATGATTCGAACAGGGATCCTTACCACTGAAGCTTTCTTT
CDR3 protein: CASSMIRTGILTTEAFF

clone size: NA
D gene: NA
V gene: TRBV28
J gene: TRBJ2-1
CDR3 DNA: TGTGCCAGCAGTTTAGGGGGAGGCTCCTACAATGAGCAGTTCTTC
CDR3 protein: CASSLGGGSYNEQFF

clone size: NA
D gene: NA
V gene: TRBV11-2
J gene: TRBJ1-2
CDR3 DNA: TGTGCCAGCAGCTTAGTAAGCCGATACAACTATGGCTACACCTTC
CDR3 protein: CASSLVSRYNYGYTF

clone size: NA
D gene: TRBD2
V gene: TRBV5-1
J gene: TRBJ2-7
CDR3 DNA: TGCGCCAGCAGCATTAGCGGGAGCGGGTCCGAGCAGTACTTC
CDR3 protein: CASSISGSGSEQYF

clone size: NA
D gene: NA
V gene: TRBV5-1
J gene: TRBJ1-1
CDR3 DNA: TGCGCCAGCAGCTTATTCGACGGGACCACTGAAGCTTTCTTT
CDR3 protein: CASSLFDGTTEAFF

clone size: NA
D gene: NA
V gene: TRBV6-5
J gene: TRBJ2-7
CDR3 DNA: TGTGCCAGCAGGTTCCTCTCCTCCTACGAGCAGTACTTC
CDR3 protein: CASRFLSSYEQYF

clone size: NA
D gene: NA
V gene: TRBV19
J gene: TRBJ2-2
CDR3 DNA: TGTGCCAGTAGTATCCTACGGGCCGGGGAGCTGTTTTTT
CDR3 protein: CASSILRAGELFF

clone size: NA
D gene: NA
V gene: TRBV11-2
J gene: TRBJ2-7
CDR3 DNA: TGTGCCAGCAGCACCGGGCTCCACTACGAGCAGTACTTC
CDR3 protein: CASSTGLHYEQYF

clone size: NA
D gene: NA
V gene: TRBV5-1
J gene: TRBJ2-1
CDR3 DNA: TGCGCCAGCAGCCCTGACCTTAACAATGAGCAGTTCTTC
CDR3 protein: CASSPDLNNEQFF

clone size: NA
D gene: TRBD2
V gene: TRBV19
J gene: TRBJ2-2
CDR3 DNA: TGTGCCAGTAGTATAGTCCGTGACTCGGGACTAGGCCACACCGGGGAGCTGTTTTTT
CDR3 protein: CASSIVRDSGLGHTGELFF

clone size: NA
D gene: TRBD2
V gene: TRBV27
J gene: TRBJ2-5
CDR3 DNA: TGTGCCAGCAGTCCAGGACTAGCGGAAGAGACCCAGTACTTC
CDR3 protein: CASSPGLAEETQYF

clone size: NA
D gene: TRBD1
V gene: TRBV11-1
J gene: TRBJ2-7
CDR3 DNA: TGTGCCAGCAGCTTAGAACAGGGGGTCTACGAGCAGTACTTC
CDR3 protein: CASSLEQGVYEQYF

clone size: few
D gene: NA
V gene: TRBV18
J gene: TRBJ2-3
CDR3 DNA: TGTGCCAGCTCACCCCCCGCGCCGACAGCTCGTTCAGATACGCAGTATTTT
CDR3 protein: CASSPPAPTARSDTQYF

clone size: NA
D gene: TRBD1
V gene: TRBV10-3
J gene: TRBJ2-7
CDR3 DNA: TGTGCCATCAGTGACGCTACAGGGGTCCCTCCCTACGAGCAGTACTTC
CDR3 protein: CAISDATGVPPYEQYF

clone size: NA
D gene: NA
V gene: TRBV12-3/TRBV12-4
J gene: TRBJ1-1
CDR3 DNA: TGTGCCAGCAGTTTGGGGGGCGGCACTGAAGCTTTCTTT
CDR3 protein: CASSLGGGTEAFF

clone size: NA
D gene: NA
V gene: TRBV5-1
J gene: TRBJ1-1
CDR3 DNA: TGCGCCAGCAGCTGGGGGGGCACTGAAGCTTTCTTT
CDR3 protein: CASSWGGTEAFF

clone size: NA
D gene: NA
V gene: TRBV28
J gene: TRBJ1-3
CDR3 DNA: TGTGCCAGCAGTGTCCCTACAGGAGCTCCTGGAAACACCATATATTTT
CDR3 protein: CASSVPTGAPGNTIYF

clone size: NA
D gene: TRBD1
V gene: TRBV7-3
J gene: TRBJ2-5
CDR3 DNA: TGTGCCAGCAGCCCCCAGGGGGTGGAGACCCAGTACTTC
CDR3 protein: CASSPQGVETQYF

clone size: NA
D gene: TRBD1
V gene: TRBV9
J gene: TRBJ2-5
CDR3 DNA: TGTGCCAGCGGGGGACAGGGGTTGGTAGAGACCCAGTACTTC
CDR3 protein: CASGGQGLVETQYF

clone size: NA
D gene: TRBD2
V gene: TRBV7-2
J gene: TRBJ2-1
CDR3 DNA: TGTGCCAGCAGCTTAACTAGCGGGGGGGCCCTAGGTGAGCAGTTCTTC
CDR3 protein: CASSLTSGGALGEQFF

clone size: NA
D gene: TRBD1
V gene: TRBV5-1
J gene: TRBJ2-3
CDR3 DNA: TGCGCCAGCAGTGGACAGGGGGCGGGAGATACGCAGTATTTT
CDR3 protein: CASSGQGAGDTQYF

clone size: NA
D gene: TRBD2
V gene: TRBV3-1/TRBV3-2
J gene: TRBJ2-7
CDR3 DNA: TGTGCCAGCAGCCAAGATGTGGGATACGCCGGGACTAGGTCGTACGAGCAGTACTTC
CDR3 protein: CASSQDVGYAGTRSYEQYF

clone size: NA
D gene: TRBD1
V gene: TRBV28
J gene: TRBJ1-5
CDR3 DNA: TGTGCCAGCAGTTTATTCAGGGGGGAGGCCCAGCCCCAGCATTTT
CDR3 protein: CASSLFRGEAQPQHF

clone size: NA
D gene: NA
V gene: TRBV19
J gene: TRBJ1-2
CDR3 DNA: TGTGCCAGTAGCCCGCCGGGTAACTATGGCTACACCTTC
CDR3 protein: CASSPPGNYGYTF

clone size: many
D gene: NA
V gene: TRBV27
J gene: TRBJ1-6
CDR3 DNA: TGTGCCAGCAGTCCAGGTAAGGGGTCGCGATCACCCCTCCACTTT
CDR3 protein: CASSPGKGSRSPLHF

clone size: NA
D gene: NA
V gene: TRBV27
J gene: TRBJ2-7
CDR3 DNA: TGTGCCAGCAGTTTATTCGGGACTCAACGGCTATACGAGCAGTACTTC
CDR3 protein: CASSLFGTQRLYEQYF

clone size: NA
D gene: TRBD1
V gene: TRBV4-1
J gene: TRBJ1-5
CDR3 DNA: TGCGCCAGCAGCCGTCAAGGACAGGGGAACGATCAGCCCCAGCATTTT
CDR3 protein: CASSRQGQGNDQPQHF

clone size: NA
D gene: TRBD2
V gene: TRBV9
J gene: TRBJ2-1
CDR3 DNA: TGTGCCAGCAGCGTAATGTGGACTAGCGGTTACAATGAGCAGTTCTTC
CDR3 protein: CASSVMWTSGYNEQFF

clone size: NA
D gene: NA
V gene: TRBV24-1
J gene: TRBJ1-3
CDR3 DNA: TGTGCCACCAGTGAAAGATACTCAGGAAACACCATATATTTT
CDR3 protein: CATSERYSGNTIYF

clone size: NA
D gene: TRBD1
V gene: TRBV12-3/TRBV12-4
J gene: TRBJ2-7
CDR3 DNA: TGTGCCAGCAGTTTAGAGGGGGCAGGACAACCGTACTTC
CDR3 protein: CASSLEGAGQPYF